The TCR beta chain described here comes from a study of identical twins. General study results and limits: Twin pairs had excess sharing that was weaker in beta out-of-frame sequences. The conclusions drew on cross-sectional statistical analysis instead of tracking the same donors. Carriage of fewer insertions was seen in abundant cord blood beta clonotypes, whereas memory repertoires showed none.

CDR3 length: 12 residues. CDR1 and CDR2 from the germline V gene are SGHAT and FQNNGV. Trimming took off 1 base at V and 9 bases at J, with 10 bases between the two ends. Concerning this clonotype: Its antigen remains unidentified.

Template switching supplied a universal primer site; unique molecular identifiers were carried on the cDNA. TCRdb reprocessed the 5' RACE reads via MiXCR and lists one record per CDR3 protein. Among about 450,000 distinct CDR3 sequences listed, about 18% were seen once. The source is a man aged 50-59 years in good health. The sequenced material came from naive T cells sorted from blood. The chain uses TRBV11-2 and TRBJ2-7, with D perhaps being TRBD1 or TRBD2 (6 bases each). CDR3: CASSLVRGGQYF. The CDR3 DNA follows: TGTGCCAGCAGCTTAGTCAGGGGAGGGCAGTACTTC. Using reference TRBV11-2 and TRBJ2-7 for the parts outside the CDR3, the full variable domain is EAGVAQSPRYKIIEKRQSVAFWCNPISGHATLYWYQQILGQGPKLLIQFQNNGVVDDSQLPKDRFSAERLKGVDSTLKIQPAKLEDSAVYLCASSLVRGGQYFGPGTRLTVT.